The rows below give T cell receptor beta chains drawn from one sample of a study of blood T cell repertoires in COVID-19. Generated by immunoSEQ multiplex PCR, the TCRdb table keeps only in-frame clones and is missing some. Of roughly 250,000 clones listed, roughly four fifths were seen once; the top ten hold roughly a tenth. Sequencing used peripheral blood. The receptors come from a woman of 80 years or more with acute or convalescent COVID-19. The CDR3 runs from the conserved cysteine through the conserved F or W. The D gene is left open where the match is weak. Some rows mark clone size as missing; the rest say once, few, many or name a class of expanded clone.

TRBJ2-3 once TRBV3-1/TRBV3-2 - 15 CASSQDPYRTDTQYF TGTGCCAGCAGCCAAGATCCCTATCGCACAGATACGCAGTATTTT
TRBJ1-1 - TRBV2 TRBD1 14 CASRGTGVFAEAFF TGTGCCAGCAGGGGGACAGGGGTTTTCGCTGAAGCTTTCTTT
TRBJ1-1 - TRBV18 TRBD1 14 CASSSGQGRTEAFF TGTGCCAGCTCATCTGGACAGGGGAGGACTGAAGCTTTCTTT
TRBJ2-7 - TRBV10-2 - 14 CASSPWGVSNEQYF TGCGCCAGCAGCCCTTGGGGGGTATCCAACGAGCAGTACTTC
TRBJ2-7 - TRBV28 - 15 CASSLAGFKLYEQYF TGTGCCAGCAGTTTAGCGGGGTTCAAGCTGTACGAGCAGTACTTC
TRBJ1-1 - TRBV18 TRBD1 14 CASSPTTGDGEAFF TGTGCCAGCTCACCGACAACAGGGGACGGAGAAGCTTTCTTT
TRBJ2-5 - TRBV10-3 - 14 CAISDTGAVGTQYF TGTGCCATCAGTGACACCGGAGCGGTTGGGACCCAGTACTTC
TRBJ1-4 - TRBV18 - 15 CASSPRSGRSEKLFF TGTGCCAGCTCACCACGTTCGGGGAGATCAGAAAAACTGTTTTTT
TRBJ1-2 - TRBV3-1/TRBV3-2 - 14 CASSQDRGAWGYTF TGTGCCAGCAGCCAAGATCGGGGGGCATGGGGCTACACCTTC
TRBJ2-1 - TRBV29-1 - 13 CSVEPTRNNEQFF TGCAGCGTTGAGCCAACTAGAAACAATGAGCAGTTCTTC
TRBJ1-1 few TRBV19 - 18 CASSIFRGRKEAKTEAFF TGTGCCAGTAGTATTTTTAGAGGCCGAAAGGAGGCGAAGACTGAAGCTTTCTTT
TRBJ1-1 - TRBV5-4 - 14 CASSLEGGVTEAFF TGTGCCAGCAGCTTGGAAGGCGGTGTCACTGAAGCTTTCTTT
TRBJ2-3 - TRBV5-1 TRBD1 16 CASSLASRGPTDTQYF TGCGCCAGCAGCTTGGCCAGCAGGGGGCCCACAGATACGCAGTATTTT
TRBJ2-5 once TRBV18 TRBD1 13 CASGTGVQETQYF TGTGCCAGCGGTACAGGGGTTCAAGAGACCCAGTACTTC
TRBJ2-2 - TRBV5-6 TRBD1 17 CASSHLPGTAGAGELFF TGTGCCAGCAGCCATCTACCGGGGACAGCTGGCGCCGGGGAGCTGTTTTTT
TRBJ2-5 - TRBV3-1/TRBV3-2 TRBD2 12 CASSSTGVSGHF TGTGCCAGCAGTTCCACCGGGGTTAGCGGGCACTTC
TRBJ1-3 - TRBV5-6 - 16 CASSLSRGRTGNTIYF TGTGCCAGCAGCTTGTCAAGGGGAAGAACTGGAAACACCATATATTTT
TRBJ1-5 few TRBV6-5 - 14 CASARTYSNQPQHF TGTGCCAGCGCCCGGACTTATAGCAATCAGCCCCAGCATTTT
TRBJ2-7 few TRBV2 TRBD1 12 CASRGQGYEQYF TGTGCCAGCAGGGGACAGGGCTACGAGCAGTACTTC
TRBJ2-7 once TRBV9 TRBD1 16 CASSFSWRGQGEEQYF TGTGCCAGCAGCTTCTCCTGGAGGGGACAGGGTGAGGAGCAGTACTTC
TRBJ1-2 - TRBV28 TRBD1 13 CASLFDRGYGYTF TGTGCCAGCCTCTTCGACAGGGGCTATGGCTACACCTTC
TRBJ1-2 - TRBV9 TRBD1 13 CASSPDRFYGYTF TGTGCCAGCAGCCCGGACAGGTTCTATGGCTACACCTTC
TRBJ2-7 - TRBV28 - 13 CASTQGQPYEQYF TGTGCCAGCACCCAGGGGCAACCCTACGAGCAGTACTTC
TRBJ1-6 once TRBV4-1 TRBD1 19 CASSLQLMTGSSYNSPLHF TGCGCCAGCAGCTTACAACTAATGACAGGGAGCTCCTATAATTCACCCCTCCACTTT
TRBJ1-4 - TRBV5-1 TRBD1 15 CASSIPGGGSEKLFF TGCGCCAGCAGCATCCCAGGGGGCGGATCAGAAAAACTGTTTTTT
TRBJ2-7 - TRBV28 TRBD1 15 CASSLIRDRGYEQYF TGTGCCAGCAGTTTAATCCGGGACAGGGGCTACGAGCAGTACTTC
TRBJ2-2 - TRBV28 - 13 CASTFVNTGELFF TGTGCCAGCACCTTCGTCAACACCGGGGAGCTGTTTTTT
TRBJ2-3 - TRBV5-8 - 15 CASSLAGTSTDTQYF TGTGCCAGCAGCTTGGCAGGGACTAGCACAGATACGCAGTATTTT
TRBJ2-4 - TRBV2 - 19 CASSEQARMLPYAKNIQYF TGTGCCAGCAGTGAACAGGCCAGAATGCTCCCGTATGCCAAAAACATTCAGTACTTC
TRBJ1-1 - TRBV3-1/TRBV3-2 - 14 CASSPTWGRVEAFF TGTGCCAGCAGCCCGACGTGGGGGAGGGTAGAAGCTTTCTTT
TRBJ2-7 - TRBV7-8 TRBD2 16 CASSLVFGGLSYEQYF TGTGCCAGCAGCTTAGTGTTCGGGGGGTTGTCCTACGAGCAGTACTTC
TRBJ1-3 - TRBV3-1/TRBV3-2 - 15 CASSLQRHSGNTIYF TGTGCCAGCAGCCTACAGAGACACTCTGGAAACACCATATATTTT
TRBJ1-5 - TRBV12-5 TRBD1 16 CASGLVVGTGDQPQHF TGTGCTAGTGGTTTGGTAGTGGGGACAGGGGACCAGCCCCAGCATTTT
TRBJ2-3 - TRBV7-2 TRBD2 17 CASRAGTSFTSTDTQYF TGTGCCAGCAGGGCCGGGACTAGCTTTACTAGCACAGATACGCAGTATTTT
TRBJ2-1 few TRBV5-4 TRBD1 15 CASSLRTGSWDEQFF TGTGCCAGCAGCTTGAGGACAGGGAGTTGGGATGAGCAGTTCTTC
TRBJ2-5 - TRBV18 - 13 CASSPGAAETQYF TGTGCCAGCTCCCCCGGAGCAGCGGAGACCCAGTACTTC
TRBJ2-7 few TRBV5-6 - 14 CASSRGTVLSEQYF TGTGCCAGCAGCCGCGGGACAGTCCTAAGCGAGCAGTACTTC
TRBJ2-7 - TRBV2 - 11 CASREEGEQYF TGTGCCAGCAGGGAGGAGGGCGAGCAGTACTTC
TRBJ1-2 - TRBV10-3 - 12 CAISEVLRGYTF TGTGCCATCAGTGAGGTCCTGCGGGGCTACACCTTC
TRBJ1-1 once TRBV19 TRBD1 15 CASSIRRQGDTEAFF TGTGCCAGTAGTATTCGTCGACAGGGGGACACTGAAGCTTTCTTT
TRBJ1-2 - TRBV6-1 - 12 CASSEANYGYTF TGTGCCAGCAGTGAGGCCAACTATGGCTACACCTTC